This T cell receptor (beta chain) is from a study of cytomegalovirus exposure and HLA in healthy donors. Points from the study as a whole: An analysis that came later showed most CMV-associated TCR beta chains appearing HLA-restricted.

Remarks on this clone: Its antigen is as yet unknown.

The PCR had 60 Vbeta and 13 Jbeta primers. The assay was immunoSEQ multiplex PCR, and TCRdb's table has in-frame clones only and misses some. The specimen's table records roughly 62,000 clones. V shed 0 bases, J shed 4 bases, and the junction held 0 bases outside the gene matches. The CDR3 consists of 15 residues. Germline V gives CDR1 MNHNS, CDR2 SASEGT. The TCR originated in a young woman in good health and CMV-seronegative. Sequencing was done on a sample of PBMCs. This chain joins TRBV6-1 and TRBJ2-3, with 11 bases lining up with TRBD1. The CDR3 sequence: CASSEAGQGADTQYF. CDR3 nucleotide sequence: TGTGCCAGCAGTGAAGCGGGACAGGGGGCAGATACGCAGTATTTT.